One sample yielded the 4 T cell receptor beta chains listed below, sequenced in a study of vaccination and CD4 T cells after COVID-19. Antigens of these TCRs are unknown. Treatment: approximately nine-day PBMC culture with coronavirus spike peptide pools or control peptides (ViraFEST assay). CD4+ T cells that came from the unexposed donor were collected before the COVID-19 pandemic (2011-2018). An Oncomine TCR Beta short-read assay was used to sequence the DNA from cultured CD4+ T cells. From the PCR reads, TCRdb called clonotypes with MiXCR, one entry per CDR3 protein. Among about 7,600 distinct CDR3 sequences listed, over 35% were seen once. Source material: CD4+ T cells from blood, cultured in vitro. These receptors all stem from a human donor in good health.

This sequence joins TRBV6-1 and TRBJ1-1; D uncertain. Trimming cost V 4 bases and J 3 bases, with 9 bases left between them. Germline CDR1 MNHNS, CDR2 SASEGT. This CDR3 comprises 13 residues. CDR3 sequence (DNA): TGTGCCAGCAGTGCCGGGTTCGACACTGAAGCTTTCTTT. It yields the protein CASSAGFDTEAFF.

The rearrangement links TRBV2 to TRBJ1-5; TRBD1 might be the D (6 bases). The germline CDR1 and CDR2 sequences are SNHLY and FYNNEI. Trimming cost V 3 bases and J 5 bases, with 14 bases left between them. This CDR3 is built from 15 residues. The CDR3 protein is CASSDVGADDQPQHF. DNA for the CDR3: TGTGCCAGCAGTGATGTGGGGGCGGATGATCAGCCCCAGCATTTT.

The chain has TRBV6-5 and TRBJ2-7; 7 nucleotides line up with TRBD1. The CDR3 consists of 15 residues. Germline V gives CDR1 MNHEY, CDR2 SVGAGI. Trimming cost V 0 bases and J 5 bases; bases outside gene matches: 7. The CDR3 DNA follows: TGTGCCAGCAGTTACTCGACAGGGCAATCCAACGAGCAGTACTTC. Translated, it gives CASSYSTGQSNEQYF.

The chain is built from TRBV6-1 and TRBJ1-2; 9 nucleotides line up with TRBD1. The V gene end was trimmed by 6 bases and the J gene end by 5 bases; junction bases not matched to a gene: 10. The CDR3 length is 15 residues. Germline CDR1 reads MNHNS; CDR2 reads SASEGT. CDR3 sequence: CASSPAADRGYGYTF. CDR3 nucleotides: TGTGCCAGCAGCCCAGCCGCGGACAGGGGTTATGGCTACACCTTC.